A selection of T cell receptor beta chains follows, all from one sample in a study of blood T cell repertoires in COVID-19. The repertoire was sequenced with immunoSEQ multiplex PCR; TCRdb's copy has only in-frame clones and lacks some. The table has some 42,000 clones, 75% to 90% seen once. Sequencing used peripheral blood. All receptors derive from a human donor in a cohort sampled during active COVID-19. Both conserved end residues are part of each CDR3. A D gene is named only where the DNA matches it firmly. A clone size is listed for some rows: how often the clone was seen (once, few, many), or a class if it is expanded.

v_gene	abundance	j_gene	d_gene	CDR3nt	CDR3aa
TRBV18	.	TRBJ1-1	.	TGTGCCAGCTCACCAACCAGTGTTAACACTGAAGCTTTCTTT	CASSPTSVNTEAFF
TRBV19	.	TRBJ2-7	TRBD1	TGTGCCAGTAGTATAGTCGGACAGGTTTACGAGCAGTACTTC	CASSIVGQVYEQYF
TRBV4-3	.	TRBJ1-2	.	TGCGCCAGCAGCCACGCAAAACAGGGCGACTATGGCTACACCTTC	CASSHAKQGDYGYTF
TRBV6-5	.	TRBJ1-4	TRBD1	TGTGCCAGCAGTACCGGGACAGGGAGTGAAAAACTGTTTTTT	CASSTGTGSEKLFF
TRBV20-1	.	TRBJ2-7	.	TGCAGTTCAGGGTTAACCTACGAGCAGTACTTC	CSSGLTYEQYF
TRBV6-1	.	TRBJ1-5	TRBD1	TGTGCCAGCAGTGTTCTCTGGCTTCAACCGGGACAGAGAAATCAGCCCCAGCATTTT	CASSVLWLQPGQRNQPQHF
TRBV20-1	.	TRBJ1-6	TRBD1	TGCAGTGCTAGTAGGACAGGGTATAATTCACCCCTCCACTTT	CSASRTGYNSPLHF
TRBV11-2	.	TRBJ1-3	.	TGTGCCAGCAGCTTAGGAGGCCACTCTGGAAACACCATATATTTT	CASSLGGHSGNTIYF
TRBV10-2	.	TRBJ1-5	.	TGCGCCAGCAGGTCGTTAGGGGGGGGCGAGCCCCAGCATTTT	CASRSLGGGEPQHF
TRBV6-2/TRBV6-3	.	TRBJ1-2	.	TGTGCCAGCAGTTACGGGCAAAGTTCTGGCTACACCTTC	CASSYGQSSGYTF
TRBV19	.	TRBJ1-2	.	TGTGCCAGTAGTATTGGCAGAACCTATGGCTACACCTTC	CASSIGRTYGYTF
TRBV7-2	.	TRBJ2-2	TRBD2	TGTGCCAGCGGGGTTCGGGGGGGCGACACCGGGGAGCTGTTTTTT	CASGVRGGDTGELFF
TRBV7-2	few	TRBJ2-7	TRBD1	TGTGCCAGCAGCTGGGACAGGGGGCGTGATGAGCAGTACTTC	CASSWDRGRDEQYF
TRBV12-3/TRBV12-4	.	TRBJ1-1	.	TGTGCCAGCAGTTTCCAGGGTAACACTGAAGCTTTCTTT	CASSFQGNTEAFF
TRBV13	.	TRBJ2-7	.	TGTGCCAGCAGCTTAGTGAGGGATGCGCAGTACTTC	CASSLVRDAQYF
TRBV4-2	once	TRBJ1-4	TRBD1	TGTGCCAGCAGCCAAGTTGGGGGACAGGGGAATGAAAAACTGTTTTTT	CASSQVGGQGNEKLFF
TRBV18	.	TRBJ1-6	.	TGTGCCAGCTCACCACCGGGAGGGGTGTCACCCCTCCACTTT	CASSPPGGVSPLHF
TRBV11-2	.	TRBJ2-7	.	TGTGCCAGCAGCCCAGGTCTATTCTACGAGCAGTACTTC	CASSPGLFYEQYF
TRBV2	.	TRBJ1-3	.	TGTGCCAGCACCGTCGTCGGGGGGTTCTCCGGAAACACCATATATTTT	CASTVVGGFSGNTIYF
TRBV3-1/TRBV3-2	.	TRBJ2-7	TRBD1	TGTGCCAGCAGCCTACAGGGGGTAATCTACGAGCAGTACTTC	CASSLQGVIYEQYF
TRBV6-2/TRBV6-3	.	TRBJ2-7	TRBD2	TGTGCCAGCAGTTACGAGGTGGCGGGGGACTACGAGCAGTACTTC	CASSYEVAGDYEQYF
TRBV2	.	TRBJ1-2	.	TGTGCCAGCAGTGGTCCGGACAGTCGAACTGGGAATGGCTACACCTTC	CASSGPDSRTGNGYTF
TRBV21-1	.	TRBJ1-2	.	TGTGCCAGCAGCAAAGGTAGGCAGGGCCTAAACTATGGCTACACCTTC	CASSKGRQGLNYGYTF
TRBV12-3/TRBV12-4	.	TRBJ2-7	.	TGTGCCAGCAGCCTTCGGTTGTCGGACGAGCAGTACTTC	CASSLRLSDEQYF
TRBV6-6	.	TRBJ1-5	TRBD1	TGTGCCAGCAGTTACTCACGGACAGGGCGCAATCAGCCCCAGCATTTT	CASSYSRTGRNQPQHF
TRBV5-4	.	TRBJ2-3	.	TGTGCCAGCAGCTTAGACTTGTCCGGGACACGCACAGATACGCAGTATTTT	CASSLDLSGTRTDTQYF
TRBV6-4	.	TRBJ1-2	TRBD1	TGTGCCAGCAGGCCGGGACAGGGGATCTATGGCTACACCTTC	CASRPGQGIYGYTF
TRBV7-2	.	TRBJ1-2	.	TGTGCCAGCAGCTTAGGCGAGTGGTATGGCTACACCTTC	CASSLGEWYGYTF
TRBV4-2	once	TRBJ2-5	TRBD1	TGTGCCAGCAGCCAAGCCACAGGGGAAGAGACCCAGTACTTC	CASSQATGEETQYF
TRBV5-1	.	TRBJ1-2	.	TGCGCCAGCAGCGTCCATCGGGGGGGAGAACCTTACTCCTATAACTATGGCTACACCTTC	CASSVHRGGEPYSYNYGYTF
TRBV6-5	.	TRBJ1-1	TRBD1	TGTGCCAGCAGTTGGGGGACAGGGACCCCTGAAGCTTTCTTT	CASSWGTGTPEAFF
TRBV6-1	.	TRBJ1-6	.	TGTGCCAGCAGTGAACGGAGAACCACCTATAATTCACCCCTCCACTTT	CASSERRTTYNSPLHF
TRBV4-3	.	TRBJ1-1	TRBD1	TGCGCCAGCAGCCGAGAATCTGGGACAGGGGGTTTCACTGAAGCTTTCTTT	CASSRESGTGGFTEAFF
TRBV7-9	.	TRBJ2-7	TRBD2	TGTGCCAGCAGCCCCCGTGGGGCTAGCGGGGGCCCTCTCTCCTACGAGCAGTACTTC	CASSPRGASGGPLSYEQYF
TRBV2	once	TRBJ1-2	TRBD1	TGTGCCAGCAGTGAGACAGGGACCGACCTCCTCTATGGCTACACCTTC	CASSETGTDLLYGYTF
TRBV7-8	.	TRBJ1-5	.	TGTGCCAGCAGCTTATCGAGTAGCAATCAGCCCCAGCATTTT	CASSLSSSNQPQHF
TRBV6-6	.	TRBJ1-5	.	TGTGCCAGCAGTTCACAGGGAAATCAGCCCCAGCATTTT	CASSSQGNQPQHF
TRBV7-2	.	TRBJ1-5	.	TGTGCCAGCAGCCCAACAGGGCAGCCCCAGCATTTT	CASSPTGQPQHF
TRBV19	.	TRBJ1-1	.	TGTGCCAGTAGGGGGGCGAGTTGGACTGAAGCTTTCTTT	CASRGASWTEAFF
TRBV7-9	.	TRBJ2-7	.	TGTGCCAGCGCTCGGAGTGGCGAGCAGTACTTC	CASARSGEQYF
TRBV28	.	TRBJ1-3	.	TGTGCCAGCAGTGCAGGGGCAGGAAACACCATATATTTT	CASSAGAGNTIYF
TRBV4-3	.	TRBJ1-2	.	TGCGCCAGCAGCCCCCAAGGGGTCGGGGGAATCTATGGCTACACCTTC	CASSPQGVGGIYGYTF
TRBV3-1/TRBV3-2	.	TRBJ2-7	TRBD1	TGTGCCAGCAGCCCCCAATCGACAGGGGATACCTACGAGCAGTACTTC	CASSPQSTGDTYEQYF
TRBV7-9	.	TRBJ1-2	.	TGTGCCAGCAGCTCCTCTATTGGGACAACCACCTTC	CASSSSIGTTTF
TRBV29-1	.	TRBJ2-5	TRBD1	TGCAGCGTTGCGACAGGGGTGGGGGAGACCCAGTACTTC	CSVATGVGETQYF
TRBV27	.	TRBJ2-7	TRBD1	TGTGCCAGCAGTCCTTTCCCGACAGGGCTGTCCTACGAGCAGTACTTC	CASSPFPTGLSYEQYF
TRBV4-2	.	TRBJ1-1	.	TGTGCCAGCAGCCAAGGAGAACCAGCGGGGACTGAAGCTTTCTTT	CASSQGEPAGTEAFF
TRBV7-8	.	TRBJ1-4	.	TGTGCCAGCAGCCCCAATTCGGGGAAGGTGGATGAAAAACTGTTTTTT	CASSPNSGKVDEKLFF
TRBV4-1	.	TRBJ1-1	.	TGCGCCAGCAGCCCGACCGACAGGAAGGGGACTGAAGCTTTCTTT	CASSPTDRKGTEAFF
TRBV3-1/TRBV3-2	.	TRBJ2-6	TRBD2	TGTGCCAGCAGCCCAGTGGGAGGGTCTGGGGCCAACGTCCTGACTTTC	CASSPVGGSGANVLTF
TRBV6-5	.	TRBJ1-2	TRBD1	TGTGCCAGCAGTTACGGACAGGGCGGCGGCTACACCTTC	CASSYGQGGGYTF
TRBV5-1	.	TRBJ2-3	TRBD1	TGCGCCAGCAGCGTCAAGACAGGGGGCGGCGCGGTTGGCACAGATACGCAGTATTTT	CASSVKTGGGAVGTDTQYF
TRBV6-2/TRBV6-3	.	TRBJ1-5	TRBD1	TGTGCCAGCAGTTACAGGGGGCGCGGTCAGCCCCAGCATTTT	CASSYRGRGQPQHF
TRBV7-9	few	TRBJ1-6	TRBD1	TGTGCCAGCAGCTCTACAGGGGGCATTCGGTATAATTCACCCCTCCACTTT	CASSSTGGIRYNSPLHF
TRBV19	.	TRBJ1-5	.	TGTGCCAGTAGTATTAGCAGTTTCGCCAGTCAGCCCCAGCATTTT	CASSISSFASQPQHF